This TCR beta chain was sequenced in a study of cytotoxic CD8 clonotypes in ibrutinib-treated CLL. On the study more broadly: IGHV unmutated roughly 18; relapsed/refractory approximately 10; treatment-naive approximately 16. On average, over 90,000 productive rearrangements and around 260,000 productive templates per sample. Broader study findings: Baseline levels of clonality went above those of age-matched healthy donors and moved with circulating CD8+ T-cell counts.

This clone was seen only a few times. Its matching antigen is unknown. Looked up from germline, CDR1 is SGHTA and CDR2 is FQGTGA. The CDR3 runs to 14 residues. Trimming cost V 6 bases and J 5 bases, with 14 bases left between them. Libraries were prepared by immunoSEQ multiplex PCR; TCRdb keeps only in-frame clonotypes and omits some of them. The repertoire holds roughly 150,000 clones, with 75% to 80% as singletons. The chain has TRBV7-3 and TRBJ2-1; D ambiguous. The clonotype was recovered from a human donor with chronic lymphocytic leukemia. The sequenced sample was PBMCs, obtained after 24 months of ibrutinib treatment. This CDR3 reads CASRPDNWNNEQFF. As DNA, the CDR3 is TGTGCCAGCAGGCCCGACAACTGGAACAATGAGCAGTTCTTC.